Below are 24 T cell receptor beta chains sequenced from a single sample in a study of Graves' ophthalmopathy and Graves' hyperthyroidism. RNA transcripts were the template, and TCR beta CDR3 regions were amplified from them. A first-round RT-PCR used HTBI primers, followed by a second-round multiplex PCR. TCRdb analysed the multiplex PCR reads with MiXCR anew, one entry per CDR3 protein. The profile covers around 1,000,000 distinct CDR3 sequences, with 36% appearing a single time and around 10% taken by the ten largest. The sequenced material came from peripheral blood or thyroid tissue (not recorded which). These receptors came from an adult man with Graves' hyperthyroidism.

The chain is built from TRBV15 and TRBJ2-3, with D uncertain. The germline V gene encodes CDR1 LNHNV and CDR2 YYDKDF (reference sequence). The germline V and J ends were trimmed by 5 bases and 6 bases, with 12 bases remaining between them. CDR3 length equals 13 residues. Here the CDR3 reads CATSPVGLDTQYF. For the CDR3, the DNA is TGTGCCACCAGCCCCGTAGGGCTCGATACGCAGTATTTT.

This clonotype occurred many times. This chain uses TRBV2 with TRBJ2-2; D call uncertain. This CDR3 is built from 15 residues. The V gene's germline CDR1 is SNHLY and CDR2 FYNNEI. V lost 3 bases and J 4 bases, leaving 12 bases between the germline ends. The CDR3 DNA reads TGTGCCAGCAGTGAGCCAGATCAGAGCACCGGGGAGCTGTTTTTT. Protein sequence: CASSEPDQSTGELFF.

This clonotype was seen repeatedly, ten times or more. The chain employs TRBV29-1 and TRBJ1-1, with 7 nucleotides matching TRBD1. With V trimmed by 7 bases and J by 0 bases, 8 bases remained unmatched. This CDR3 spans 14 amino acids. Germline lookup yields CDR1 SQVTM and CDR2 ANQGSEA. The CDR3 spells CSARGDRLNTEAFF. The CDR3 nucleotides are TGCAGCGCCCGGGGGGACAGATTGAACACTGAAGCTTTCTTT. Full variable domain (remainder filled in from reference TRBV29-1 and TRBJ1-1): SAVISQKPSRDICQRGTSLTIQCQVDSQVTMMFWYRQQPGQSLTLIATANQGSEATYESGFVIDKFPISRPNLTFSTLTVSNMSPEDSSIYLCSARGDRLNTEAFFGQGTRLTVV.

This chain links TRBV20-1 with TRBJ2-7; D not certain. This CDR3 comprises 13 residues. The germline V gene has CDR1 DFQATT and CDR2 SNEGSKA (reference sequence). V dropped 5 bases and J dropped 6 bases, with 17 bases sitting between them. The CDR3 loop reads CSAHPFAAVEQYF. CDR3 nucleotide sequence: TGCAGTGCTCACCCCTTTGCGGCTGTCGAGCAGTACTTC.

The chain combines TRBV19 with TRBJ2-6; tentative D call: TRBD1 (5 bases). The CDR3 runs 16 residues. Germline V CDR1 and CDR2: LNHDA, SQIVND (reference sequence). V was pared by 5 bases and J by 0 bases, with 11 bases between. CDR3 sequence (DNA): TGTGCCAGTAGTCCCCAGGGCGACTCTGGGGCCAACGTCCTGACTTTC. This encodes CASSPQGDSGANVLTF.

This clonotype turned up a few times. An end of the junction does not agree with germline; a read error may underlie this. The rearrangement joins TRBV2 to TRBJ2-5, with 8 bases that match TRBD1. The germline V gene encodes CDR1 SNHLY and CDR2 FYNNEI. The CDR3 runs to 12 residues. In DNA form, the CDR3 reads TGTGCTAGCAGGGGGCGCAGGGAGACCCAGTACTTC. Its translation is CASRGRRETQYF.

Details on this clonotype: The junction shows a germline mismatch at one end, possibly a read error. V gene TRBV10-3 combines with J gene TRBJ1-2; unclear D gene. There are 14 residues in the CDR3. Germline assignment: CDR1 ENHRY and CDR2 SYGVKD. The CDR3 DNA follows: TGTGCCATCAGTGAGCGACGGATTAACCATGGCTACACCTTC. Translating it yields CAISERRINHGYTF.

The chain has TRBV10-3 and TRBJ2-7; D not certain. Germline V gene data show CDR1 as ENHRY and CDR2 as SYGVKD. Trimming took 0 bases from V and 0 from J, leaving 6 bases between them. The CDR3 sequence is 14 residues long. CDR3 sequence (DNA): TGTGCCATCAGTGAGTCACTAAGCTCCTACGAGCAGTACTTC. Protein sequence: CAISESLSSYEQYF.

This clonotype was picked up a small number of times. This chain links TRBV12-3 or TRBV12-4 with TRBJ2-5; D might be TRBD1 (6 bases). There are 16 residues in the CDR3. Trimming took 4 bases from V and 0 from J, leaving 15 bases between them. As DNA, the CDR3 is TGTGCCAGCAGTTACGGACAGACCGCTTACCAAGAGACCCAGTACTTC. This sequence encodes CASSYGQTAYQETQYF.

The rearrangement links TRBV2 to TRBJ1-1; D remains unclear. The CDR3 runs 12 residues. V lost 6 bases, J lost 3 bases, and 8 bases lay in between. Germline V gives CDR1 SNHLY, CDR2 FYNNEI. CDR3 region: CASRADDTEAFF. CDR3 coding DNA: TGTGCCAGCAGAGCCGACGACACTGAAGCTTTCTTT. Full variable domain (outside the CDR3, taken from reference TRBV2 and TRBJ1-1): EPEVTQTPSHQVTQMGQEVILRCVPISNHLYFYWYRQILGQKVEFLVSFYNNEISEKSEIFDDQFSVERPDGSNFTLKIRSTKLEDSAMYFCASRADDTEAFFGQGTRLTVV.

The gene calls are TRBV15 and TRBJ1-6; 9 bases map to TRBD1. The CDR3 is 14 amino acids. Germline V gene sequence: CDR1 LNHNV, CDR2 YYDKDF (reference sequence). The V gene end was trimmed by 9 bases and the J gene end by 3 bases; junction bases not matched to a gene: 3. This chain's CDR3 is CATRGQGYNSPLHF. DNA for the CDR3: TGTGCCACTAGGGGACAGGGCTATAATTCACCCCTCCACTTT.

This clonotype came up once. The DNA is omitted, as the CDR3 cannot be located on it reliably, and the CDR3 follows TCRdb's listing. This chain joins TRBV29-1 and TRBJ1-2. Germline V lookup: CDR1 SQVTM, CDR2 ANQGSEA. The CDR3 length is 10 residues, termini included. The CDR3 sequence: CSVGAGSNAF.

This clonotype has more than one count but fewer than ten. The gene calls are TRBV9 and TRBJ2-2, with D perhaps TRBD2 (7 bases). The V gene's germline CDR1 is SGDLS and CDR2 YYNGEE. The germline V and J ends were trimmed by 4 bases and 8 bases, with 21 bases remaining between them. CDR3 length equals 16 residues. CDR3 nucleotide sequence: TGTGCCAGCAGCCCAGAGGGGGGGACTATAGGTGGGGAGCTGTTTTTT. Translation: CASSPEGGTIGGELFF. The entire variable domain, with the rest obtained from reference TRBV9 and TRBJ2-2, is as follows: DSGVTQTPKHLITATGQRVTLRCSPRSGDLSVYWYQQSLDQGLQFLIQYYNGEERAKGNILERFSAQQFPDLHSELNLSSLELGDSALYFCASSPEGGTIGGELFFGEGSRLTVL.

V and J are TRBV28 and TRBJ2-2; no clear D. V lost 10 bases and J lost 2, with 8 bases in between. This CDR3 comprises 12 residues. Germline V gene sequence: CDR1 MDHEN, CDR2 SYDVKM. The CDR3, as DNA: TGTGCCACCGAGGAAAACACCGGGGAGCTGTTTTTT. This sequence encodes CATEENTGELFF.

This clonotype was counted many times. Possible read error: a much larger clone is one base away. This chain joins TRBV9 and TRBJ1-1, with D possibly TRBD1 on 6 matching bases. V was shortened by 0 bases and J by 4 bases, with 7 bases between the two germline ends. CDR3 size: 13 residues. Per germline, CDR1 SGDLS and CDR2 YYNGEE. CDR3 protein: CASSVEGVTEAFF. As DNA, the CDR3 is TGTGCCAGCAGCGTAGAGGGGGTCACTGAAGCTTTCTTT.

This clonotype was picked up many times. This chain uses TRBV5-6 with TRBJ1-1; the D is unclear. The CDR3 has 12 residues. V was clipped by 5 bases and J by 13 bases, with 18 bases between them. Germline V gene data show CDR1 as SGHDT and CDR2 as YYEEEE. In nucleotides, the CDR3 is TGTGCCAGCAGTCATCGGACCGTCGGGGTTTTCTTT. This codes for CASSHRTVGVFF.

This clonotype came up a few times. The CDR3 here is CAWSPGQGRNQPQHF. In DNA form, the CDR3 reads TGTGCCTGGAGTCCCGGACAGGGCCGCAATCAGCCCCAGCATTTT. The chain links TRBV30 to TRBJ1-5; 8 nucleotides agree with TRBD1. The germline V gene has CDR1 GTSNPN and CDR2 SVGIG (reference sequence). This CDR3 comprises 15 residues. V gave up 2 bases and J gave up 2 bases; unmatched junction bases: 5.

This clonotype was seen at least ten times. The genes are TRBV19 and TRBJ1-1; 8 bases agree with TRBD1. The CDR3 consists of 16 residues. Germline V CDR1 and CDR2: LNHDA, SQIVND (reference sequence). With V trimmed by 7 bases and J by 2 bases, 12 bases remained unmatched. This CDR3 reads CASTNPQGAANTEAFF. In DNA, the CDR3 is TGTGCCAGTACCAACCCTCAGGGGGCCGCCAACACTGAAGCTTTCTTT.

This clonotype was recorded at least ten times. This rearrangement joins TRBV7-9 to TRBJ2-7, with D perhaps matching TRBD2 (6 bases). This CDR3 region has 16 residues. Germline V lookup: CDR1 SEHNR, CDR2 FQNEAQ (reference sequence). V lost 5 bases, J lost 4 bases, and 21 bases lay in between. The CDR3, as DNA: TGTGCCAGCAGCCCCCCGATCCGGGTGGGGAGGTACGAGCAGTACTTC. Its translation is CASSPPIRVGRYEQYF.

The chain is built from TRBV7-2 and TRBJ1-6; D is unresolved. This CDR3 region has 13 residues. Germline CDR1 SGHTA, CDR2 FQGNSA. Trimming pared 5 bases from V and 8 bases from J, leaving 10 bases between. In DNA, the CDR3 is TGTGCCAGCAGCCCCCCTTTTGATTCACCCCTCCACTTT. It yields the protein CASSPPFDSPLHF.

This clonotype was observed many times. V and J are TRBV20-1 and TRBJ2-2; TRBD2 matches 7 bases. CDR1 DFQATT and CDR2 SNEGSKA come from the germline V gene (reference sequence). The CDR3 sequence is 13 residues long. J was trimmed by 7 bases and V by 2 bases; bases with no gene match: 4. In DNA, the CDR3 is TGCAGTGCTAGACGAGAGCGGGGCGGGGAGCTGTTTTTT. It encodes CSARRERGGELFF.

This clonotype showed up many times. This sequence joins TRBV7-2 and TRBJ1-2; D may be TRBD1 (5 bases). V lost 1 base and J 4 bases, leaving 10 bases between the germline ends. The CDR3 length is 14 residues. CDR1 is SGHTA and CDR2 is FQGNSA in the germline V gene. The chain's CDR3 is CASSLGTSVYGYTF. The CDR3 nucleotides are TGTGCCAGCAGCTTAGGGACATCAGTCTATGGCTACACCTTC.

This clonotype appeared many times. V and J are TRBV10-2 and TRBJ2-2; no reliable D call. The germline gives CDR1 WSHSY, CDR2 SAAADI. This CDR3 region has 14 residues. Trimming shortened V by 5 bases and J by 6 bases, and 13 bases separated the two germline ends. The CDR3 is CASSTTGWPGELFF. As DNA, the CDR3 is TGCGCCAGCAGTACGACGGGCTGGCCCGGGGAGCTGTTTTTT.

This CDR3 is CASSQDEGETQYF. The CDR3 DNA is TGCGCCAGCAGCCAAGATGAGGGGGAGACCCAGTACTTC. V gene TRBV4-3 combines with J gene TRBJ2-5; D assignment may be TRBD1 or TRBD2 (5 bases each). V was shortened by 0 bases and J by 5 bases, with 7 bases between the two germline ends. Germline assignment: CDR1 LGHNA and CDR2 YSLEER. This CDR3 is built from 13 residues.